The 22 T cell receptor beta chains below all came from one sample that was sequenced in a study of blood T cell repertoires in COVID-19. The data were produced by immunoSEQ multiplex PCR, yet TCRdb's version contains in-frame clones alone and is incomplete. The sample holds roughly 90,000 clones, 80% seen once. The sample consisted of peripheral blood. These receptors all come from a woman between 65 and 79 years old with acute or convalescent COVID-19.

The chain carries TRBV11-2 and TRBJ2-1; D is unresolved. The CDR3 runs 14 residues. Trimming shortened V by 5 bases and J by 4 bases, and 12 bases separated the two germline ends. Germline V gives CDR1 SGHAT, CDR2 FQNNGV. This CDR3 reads CASSPLVTYNEQFF. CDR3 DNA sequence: TGTGCCAGCAGCCCTCTAGTCACATACAATGAGCAGTTCTTC.

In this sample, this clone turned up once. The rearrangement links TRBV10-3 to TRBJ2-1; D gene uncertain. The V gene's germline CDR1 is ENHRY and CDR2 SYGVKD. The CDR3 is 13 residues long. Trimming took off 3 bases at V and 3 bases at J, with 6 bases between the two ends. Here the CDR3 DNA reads TGTGCCATCAGTGAACTGAGCTACAATGAGCAGTTCTTC. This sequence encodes CAISELSYNEQFF.

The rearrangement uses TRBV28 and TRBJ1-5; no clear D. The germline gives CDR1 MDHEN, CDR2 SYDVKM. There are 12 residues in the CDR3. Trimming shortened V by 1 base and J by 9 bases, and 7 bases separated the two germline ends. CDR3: CASSLSGGPQHF. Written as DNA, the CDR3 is TGTGCCAGCAGTTTATCGGGTGGGCCCCAGCATTTT.

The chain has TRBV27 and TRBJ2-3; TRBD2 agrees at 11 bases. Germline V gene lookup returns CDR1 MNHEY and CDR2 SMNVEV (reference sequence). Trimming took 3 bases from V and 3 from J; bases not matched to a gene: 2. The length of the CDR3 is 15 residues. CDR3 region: CASSLTSGMTDTQYF. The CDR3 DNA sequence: TGTGCCAGCAGTTTGACTAGCGGGATGACAGATACGCAGTATTTT.

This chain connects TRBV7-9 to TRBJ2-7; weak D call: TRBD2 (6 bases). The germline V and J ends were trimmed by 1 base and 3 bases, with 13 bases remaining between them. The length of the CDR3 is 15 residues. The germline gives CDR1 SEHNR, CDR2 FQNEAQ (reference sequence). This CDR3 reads CASSLGGSGDYEQYF. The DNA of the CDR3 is TGTGCCAGCAGCTTAGGGGGTAGCGGAGACTACGAGCAGTACTTC.

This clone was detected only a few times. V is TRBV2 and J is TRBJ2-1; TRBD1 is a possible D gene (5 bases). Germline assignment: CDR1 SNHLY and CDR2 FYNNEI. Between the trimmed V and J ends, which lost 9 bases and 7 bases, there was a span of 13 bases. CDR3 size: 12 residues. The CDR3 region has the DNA TGTGCCAGTGGCAGGGATAAGAATGAGCAGTTCTTC. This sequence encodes CASGRDKNEQFF.

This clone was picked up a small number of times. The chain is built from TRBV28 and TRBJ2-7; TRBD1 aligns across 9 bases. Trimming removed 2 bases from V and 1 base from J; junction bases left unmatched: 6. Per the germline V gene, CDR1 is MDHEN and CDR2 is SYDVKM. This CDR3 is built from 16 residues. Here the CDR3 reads CASSLGGQGLSYEQYF. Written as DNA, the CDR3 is TGTGCCAGCAGTTTAGGGGGACAGGGCTTATCCTACGAGCAGTACTTC.

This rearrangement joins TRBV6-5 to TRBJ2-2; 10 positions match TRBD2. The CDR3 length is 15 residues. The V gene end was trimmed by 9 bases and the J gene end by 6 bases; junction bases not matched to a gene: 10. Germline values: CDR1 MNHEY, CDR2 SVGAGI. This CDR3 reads CASCGLADQAGELFF. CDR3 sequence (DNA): TGTGCCAGTTGTGGACTAGCGGATCAGGCCGGGGAGCTGTTTTTT.

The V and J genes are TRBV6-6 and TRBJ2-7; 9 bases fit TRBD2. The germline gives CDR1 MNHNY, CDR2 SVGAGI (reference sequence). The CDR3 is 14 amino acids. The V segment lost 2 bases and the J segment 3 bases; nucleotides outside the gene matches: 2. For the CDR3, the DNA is TGTGCCAGCAGTTACGGTAGCGGGAGCTACGAGCAGTACTTC. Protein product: CASSYGSGSYEQYF.

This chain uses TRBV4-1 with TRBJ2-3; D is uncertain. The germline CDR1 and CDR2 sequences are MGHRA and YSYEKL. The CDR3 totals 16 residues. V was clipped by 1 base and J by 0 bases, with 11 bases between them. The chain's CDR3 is CASSQGLTASTDTQYF. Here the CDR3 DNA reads TGCGCCAGCAGCCAAGGCCTCACAGCTAGCACAGATACGCAGTATTTT.

For the CDR3, the DNA is TGTGCCAGCAGCTTAGGGCTAGTGAACGCCTACGAGCAGTACTTC. As protein: CASSLGLVNAYEQYF. The genes are TRBV11-2 and TRBJ2-7; D is uncertain. V lost 1 base and J lost 2, with 12 bases in between. The length of the CDR3 is 15 residues. Germline values: CDR1 SGHAT, CDR2 FQNNGV. The complete variable domain, with remaining parts taken from reference TRBV11-2 and TRBJ2-7, reads EAGVAQSPRYKIIEKRQSVAFWCNPISGHATLYWYQQILGQGPKLLIQFQNNGVVDDSQLPKDRFSAERLKGVDSTLKIQPAKLEDSAVYLCASSLGLVNAYEQYFGPGTRLTVT.

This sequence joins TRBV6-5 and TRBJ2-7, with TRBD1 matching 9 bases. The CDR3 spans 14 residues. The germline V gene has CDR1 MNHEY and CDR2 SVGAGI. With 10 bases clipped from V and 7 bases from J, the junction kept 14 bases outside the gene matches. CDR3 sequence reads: CATAALQGAGEQYF. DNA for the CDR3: TGTGCCACCGCCGCACTACAGGGGGCGGGGGAGCAGTACTTC.

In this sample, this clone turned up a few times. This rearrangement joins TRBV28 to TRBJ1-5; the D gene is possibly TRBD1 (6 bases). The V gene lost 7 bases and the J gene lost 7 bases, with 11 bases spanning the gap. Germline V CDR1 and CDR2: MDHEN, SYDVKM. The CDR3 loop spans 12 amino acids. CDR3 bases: TGTGCCAGCACCTCAGGGGTACAGCCCCAGCATTTT. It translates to CASTSGVQPQHF. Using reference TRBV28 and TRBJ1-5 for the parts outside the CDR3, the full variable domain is DVKVTQSSRYLVKRTGEKVFLECVQDMDHENMFWYRQDPGLGLRLIYFSYDVKMKEKGDIPEGYSVSREKKERFSLILESASTNQTSMYLCASTSGVQPQHFGDGTRLSIL.

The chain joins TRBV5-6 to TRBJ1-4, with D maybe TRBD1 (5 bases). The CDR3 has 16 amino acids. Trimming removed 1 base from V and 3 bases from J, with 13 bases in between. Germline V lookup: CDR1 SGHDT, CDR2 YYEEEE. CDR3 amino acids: CASSLLGGMANEKLFF. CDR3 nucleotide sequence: TGTGCCAGCAGCTTGCTGGGGGGAATGGCTAATGAAAAACTGTTTTTT.

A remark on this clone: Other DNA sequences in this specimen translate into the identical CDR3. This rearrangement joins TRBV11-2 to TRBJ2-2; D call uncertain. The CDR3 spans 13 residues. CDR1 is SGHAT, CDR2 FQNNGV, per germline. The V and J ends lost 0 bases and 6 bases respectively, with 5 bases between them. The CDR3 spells CASSLDRAGELFF. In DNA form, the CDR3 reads TGTGCCAGCAGCTTAGATAGAGCCGGGGAGCTGTTTTTT.

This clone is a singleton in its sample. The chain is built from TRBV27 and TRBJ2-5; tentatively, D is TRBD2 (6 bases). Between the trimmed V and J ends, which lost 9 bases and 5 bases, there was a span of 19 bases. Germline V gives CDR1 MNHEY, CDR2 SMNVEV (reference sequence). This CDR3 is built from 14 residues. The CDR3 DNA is TGTGCCAGTAAGACATTGGGGAGGTGGGAGACCCAGTACTTC. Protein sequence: CASKTLGRWETQYF.

The CDR3 is CASRRTANTGELFF. The CDR3 nucleotides are TGTGCCAGCAGACGGACAGCGAACACCGGGGAGCTGTTTTTT. This chain uses TRBV7-6 with TRBJ2-2, with a tentative D call TRBD1 (6 bases). The CDR3 is 14 residues long. Germline CDR1 SGHVS, CDR2 FNYEAQ. V was cut by 6 bases and J by 0 bases, with 8 bases left in between.

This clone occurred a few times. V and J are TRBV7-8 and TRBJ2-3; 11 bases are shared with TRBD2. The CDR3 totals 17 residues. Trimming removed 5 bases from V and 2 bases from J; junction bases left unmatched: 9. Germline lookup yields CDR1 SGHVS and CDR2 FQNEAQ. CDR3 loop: CASSGYLAGGNTDTQYF. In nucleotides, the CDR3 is TGTGCCAGCAGCGGGTATCTAGCGGGAGGTAACACAGATACGCAGTATTTT.

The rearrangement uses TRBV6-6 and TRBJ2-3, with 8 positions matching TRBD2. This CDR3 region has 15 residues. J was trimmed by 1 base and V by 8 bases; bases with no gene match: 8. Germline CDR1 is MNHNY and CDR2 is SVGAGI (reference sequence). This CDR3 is CASRTAGGRTDTQYF. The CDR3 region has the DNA TGTGCCAGCCGGACCGCGGGGGGCCGCACAGATACGCAGTATTTT.

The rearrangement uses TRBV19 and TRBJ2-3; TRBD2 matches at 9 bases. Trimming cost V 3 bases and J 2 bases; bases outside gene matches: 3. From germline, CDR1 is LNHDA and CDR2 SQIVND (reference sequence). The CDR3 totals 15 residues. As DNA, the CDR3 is TGTGCCAGTAGTATTGGGACTAGCTTCACAGATACGCAGTATTTT. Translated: CASSIGTSFTDTQYF.

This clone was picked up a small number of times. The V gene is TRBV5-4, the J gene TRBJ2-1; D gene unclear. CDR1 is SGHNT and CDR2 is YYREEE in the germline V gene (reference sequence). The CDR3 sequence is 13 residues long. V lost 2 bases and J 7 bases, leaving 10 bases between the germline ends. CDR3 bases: TGTGCCAGCAGCTTCTTGATCGGGAATGAGCAGTTCTTC. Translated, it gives CASSFLIGNEQFF. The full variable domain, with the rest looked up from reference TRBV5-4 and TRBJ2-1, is ETGVTQSPTHLIKTRGQQVTLRCSSQSGHNTVSWYQQALGQGPQFIFQYYREEENGRGNFPPRFSGLQFPNYSSELNVNALELDDSALYLCASSFLIGNEQFFGPGTRLTVL.

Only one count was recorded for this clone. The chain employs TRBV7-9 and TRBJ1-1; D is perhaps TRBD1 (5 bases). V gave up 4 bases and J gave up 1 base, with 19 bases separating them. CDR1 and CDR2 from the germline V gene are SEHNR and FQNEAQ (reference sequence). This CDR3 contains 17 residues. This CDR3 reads CASSSNPRGVGNTEAFF. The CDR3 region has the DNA TGTGCCAGCAGCTCAAACCCCCGGGGGGTTGGGAACACTGAAGCTTTCTTT.